Listed here are 23 T cell receptor beta chains from one sample, sequenced in a study of cytomegalovirus exposure and HLA in healthy donors. PCR used 60 Vbeta primers and 13 Jbeta primers. The table came from immunoSEQ multiplex PCR; TCRdb's copy has only in-frame clones and leaves some out. The table shows approximately 110,000 clones, with 70% to 85% occurring only once. Material for sequencing was PBMCs. These receptor sequences come from a woman in her 40s in good health and CMV-seronegative.

The rearrangement joins TRBV28 to TRBJ2-6; TRBD1 aligns across 7 bases. CDR1 is MDHEN, CDR2 SYDVKM, per germline. This CDR3 has 19 amino acids. Germline trimming cut 4 bases from V and 0 bases from J; bases unmatched to any gene: 12. CDR3 sequence reads: CASSSYLQGWVSGANVLTF. CDR3 coding DNA: TGTGCCAGCAGTTCTTATTTACAGGGGTGGGTCTCTGGGGCCAACGTCCTGACTTTC.

CDR3 protein: CASSQRVAMNTEAFF. CDR3 nucleotides: TGTGCCAGCAGTCAACGGGTGGCTATGAACACTGAAGCTTTCTTT. This sequence joins TRBV6-5 and TRBJ1-1, with D unresolved. V was trimmed by 5 bases and J by 0 bases, leaving 13 bases between them. The CDR3 spans 15 residues. Per germline, CDR1 MNHEY and CDR2 SVGAGI.

The chain couples TRBV30 to TRBJ2-2; 9 nucleotides match TRBD2. The V segment lost 0 bases and the J segment 6 bases; nucleotides outside the gene matches: 8. Germline assignment: CDR1 GTSNPN and CDR2 SVGIG (reference sequence). The CDR3 is made up of 16 amino acids. CDR3 DNA sequence: TGTGCCTGGAGTGTATCTAGCGGGAACCCCTCCGGGGAGCTGTTTTTT. Its protein is CAWSVSSGNPSGELFF.

This clone appeared a few times. The J gene is TRBJ2-7, the V gene TRBV28; D perhaps matches TRBD1 (5 bases). Trimming pared 11 bases from V and 1 base from J, leaving 9 bases between. CDR3 length: 11 amino acids. Germline V gene lookup returns CDR1 MDHEN and CDR2 SYDVKM. CDR3 loop: CASRVSYEQYF. The CDR3 DNA sequence: TGTGCCTCCAGGGTTTCCTACGAGCAGTACTTC.

This sequence joins TRBV6-1 and TRBJ2-7, with TRBD2 identical over 9 bases. Germline V gene data show CDR1 as MNHNS and CDR2 as SASEGT. V trimming: 8 bases; J trimming: 3 bases; junction bases outside the gene matches: 5. This CDR3 region has 13 residues. Here the CDR3 reads CASRASGDYEQYF. In nucleotides, the CDR3 is TGTGCCAGCCGGGCTAGCGGGGACTACGAGCAGTACTTC.

The CDR3 region is CASSFGGRDGDYGYTF. DNA of the CDR3: TGTGCCAGCAGCTTCGGGGGGCGCGATGGAGACTATGGCTACACCTTC. V usage is TRBV7-6 and J usage is TRBJ1-2; tentative D call: TRBD1 (6 bases). Trimming shortened V by 3 bases and J by 3 bases, and 17 bases separated the two germline ends. CDR3 length: 16 amino acids. The germline V gene has CDR1 SGHVS and CDR2 FNYEAQ.

The V and J genes are TRBV5-1 and TRBJ1-4, with D hard to call. The CDR3 loop spans 14 amino acids. Germline CDR1 and CDR2: SGHRS and YFSETQ. V gave up 0 bases and J gave up 8 bases, with 11 bases separating them. The CDR3 DNA reads TGCGCCAGCAGCTTGGCCGACACCTGGGAAAAACTGTTTTTT. It yields the protein CASSLADTWEKLFF.

The rearrangement uses TRBV19 and TRBJ1-6, with 7 bases identical to TRBD1. J was trimmed by 4 bases and V by 5 bases; bases with no gene match: 8. This CDR3 is built from 16 residues. CDR1 is LNHDA, CDR2 SQIVND, per germline (reference sequence). Written as DNA, the CDR3 is TGTGCCAGTAGTGCACAGGGGCCTCGATATAATTCACCCCTCCACTTT. Protein sequence: CASSAQGPRYNSPLHF.

The chain is built from TRBV27 and TRBJ2-7; tentatively, D is TRBD1 (6 bases). Trimming shortened V by 4 bases and J by 1 base, and 11 bases separated the two germline ends. Germline V CDR1 and CDR2: MNHEY, SMNVEV (reference sequence). The CDR3 extends over 14 amino acids. The DNA for the CDR3 is TGTGCCAGCAGTTCATGGACAGCTTCCTACGAGCAGTACTTC. It translates to CASSSWTASYEQYF.

The V call is TRBV6-6, the J call TRBJ1-1, with TRBD1 identical over 8 bases. V dropped 4 bases and J dropped 6; count of bases not matched to a gene: 4. CDR3 length equals 13 residues. The germline V gene encodes CDR1 MNHNY and CDR2 SVGAGI (reference sequence). CDR3 in DNA: TGTGCCAGCAGTTCCGGACAGGGCCCTGAAGCTTTCTTT. Its protein product is CASSSGQGPEAFF.

The chain recombines TRBV19 with TRBJ1-3; D is ambiguous. Germline-derived CDR1 and CDR2 are LNHDA and SQIVND (reference sequence). V shed 5 bases and J shed 4 bases, with 9 bases lying between them. The CDR3 loop spans 13 amino acids. CDR3 region: CASSPPPGNTIYF. The CDR3 region has the DNA TGTGCCAGTAGTCCCCCTCCCGGAAACACCATATATTTT.

This rearrangement joins TRBV6-1 to TRBJ2-1; 7 bases agree with TRBD1. The V segment lost 8 bases and the J segment 16 bases; nucleotides outside the gene matches: 14. This CDR3 has 12 residues. Germline CDR1 and CDR2: MNHNS and SASEGT. The DNA of the CDR3 is TGTGCCAGCGAGGGTAATAGCGACAGGGAATTCTTC. Amino acid sequence: CASEGNSDREFF.

This clone has just one count. The chain uses TRBV30 and TRBJ1-1; D gene ambiguous. Trimming took 2 bases from V and 3 from J, leaving 7 bases between them. The CDR3 has 12 residues. Germline lookup yields CDR1 GTSNPN and CDR2 SVGIG (reference sequence). Written as DNA, the CDR3 is TGTGCCTGGAGTAGACGGGACACTGAAGCTTTCTTT. Its translation: CAWSRRDTEAFF.

The table lists this clone with a few counts. This rearrangement joins TRBV5-1 to TRBJ2-5, with D perhaps TRBD2 (5 bases). V lost 2 bases and J 5 bases, leaving 16 bases between the germline ends. CDR1 and CDR2 (germline): SGHRS, YFSETQ. This CDR3 has 15 residues. The CDR3 coding sequence is TGCGCCAGCAGCTTCACCCCAACTAGTCGGGAGACCCAGTACTTC. This translates into CASSFTPTSRETQYF.

The chain combines TRBV29-1 with TRBJ2-7, with 7 bases lining up with TRBD1. V lost 4 bases to trimming and J lost 2 bases; unmatched junction nucleotides: 5. Germline V lookup: CDR1 SQVTM, CDR2 ANQGSEA. The CDR3 spans 13 residues. DNA for the CDR3: TGCAGCGTTGGACAGGGAGCAGCCTACGAGCAGTACTTC. It yields the protein CSVGQGAAYEQYF.

The chain joins TRBV13 to TRBJ1-2; 12 bases agree with TRBD1. The CDR3 consists of 15 residues. J gave up 2 bases and V 5 bases, and 3 bases lay outside the gene matches. Germline V gives CDR1 PRHDT, CDR2 FYEKMQ (reference sequence). CDR3 sequence: CASSGGTGGNYGYTF. In DNA, the CDR3 is TGTGCCAGCAGCGGGGGGACAGGGGGCAACTATGGCTACACCTTC. Together with reference TRBV13 and TRBJ1-2, the CDR3 gives the full variable domain: AAGVIQSPRHLIKEKRETATLKCYPIPRHDTVYWYQQGPGQDPQFLISFYEKMQSDKGSIPDRFSAQQFSDYHSELNMSSLELGDSALYFCASSGGTGGNYGYTFGSGTRLTVV.

The rearrangement uses TRBV28 and TRBJ2-7; D perhaps matches TRBD2 (7 bases). This CDR3 spans 16 amino acids. Trimming took off 11 bases at V and 0 bases at J, with 23 bases between the two ends. CDR1 is MDHEN, CDR2 SYDVKM, per germline. CDR3 DNA: TGTGCCGGGGGGGGCGACTCCGCCCCAAGCTCCTACGAGCAGTACTTC. Translated: CAGGGDSAPSSYEQYF. The whole variable domain, filled in from reference TRBV28 and TRBJ2-7, reads DVKVTQSSRYLVKRTGEKVFLECVQDMDHENMFWYRQDPGLGLRLIYFSYDVKMKEKGDIPEGYSVSREKKERFSLILESASTNQTSMYLCAGGGDSAPSSYEQYFGPGTRLTVT.

This CDR3 reads CASSFTGEPYEQYF. The CDR3 DNA sequence: TGTGCCAGCAGTTTTACGGGAGAACCCTACGAGCAGTACTTC. V is TRBV28 and J is TRBJ2-7; possibly TRBD2 for D (6 bases). V was shortened by 3 bases and J by 2 bases, with 11 bases between the two germline ends. CDR1 is MDHEN and CDR2 is SYDVKM in the germline V gene. The CDR3 contains 14 residues.

V is TRBV4-2 and J is TRBJ1-2; maybe TRBD1 (5 bases). Trimming removed 5 bases from V and 6 bases from J, with 10 bases in between. Germline V lookup: CDR1 LGHNA, CDR2 YNFKEQ. This CDR3 is 12 amino acids long. The CDR3 loop reads CASSDGRDGYTF. The CDR3 coding sequence is TGTGCCAGCAGCGACGGCAGGGATGGCTACACCTTC.

A few counts support this clone. The chain couples TRBV18 to TRBJ2-2; perhaps TRBD1 as D (5 bases). Trimming removed 3 bases from V and 3 bases from J, with 11 bases in between. There are 15 residues in the CDR3. The germline gives CDR1 KGHSH, CDR2 LQKENI. The CDR3 is CASSPRGRDTGELFF. CDR3 coding DNA: TGTGCCAGCTCACCTAGGGGAAGGGACACCGGGGAGCTGTTTTTT.

The chain recombines TRBV30 with TRBJ1-4; possible D gene TRBD1, 6 bases. The V gene lost 3 bases and the J gene lost 6 bases, with 17 bases spanning the gap. The CDR3 covers 15 residues. Germline V gene sequence: CDR1 GTSNPN, CDR2 SVGIG (reference sequence). Here the CDR3 DNA reads TGTGCCTGGAGGGCTCTGGGGGCGCCGGATGAAAAACTGTTTTTT. Residues: CAWRALGAPDEKLFF.

This clone has more than one count but fewer than ten. This chain joins TRBV5-4 and TRBJ1-4; D gene unclear. Trimming took 4 bases from V and 8 from J, leaving 18 bases between them. CDR3 length: 15 amino acids. Looked up from germline, CDR1 is SGHNT and CDR2 is YYREEE (reference sequence). The CDR3 sequence is CASSAPGLLGEKLFF. CDR3 bases: TGTGCCAGCAGCGCGCCGGGTCTGCTTGGCGAAAAACTGTTTTTT.

This chain uses TRBV27 with TRBJ2-7; perhaps TRBD1 as D (6 bases). Germline V lookup: CDR1 MNHEY, CDR2 SMNVEV (reference sequence). The length of the CDR3 is 13 residues. V dropped 7 bases and J dropped 3 bases, with 13 bases sitting between them. The CDR3 region is CASMYRAGYEQYF. DNA for the CDR3: TGTGCCAGCATGTACAGGGCAGGCTACGAGCAGTACTTC.